These 9 T cell receptor beta chains were all obtained from the same sample, sequenced in a study of T cell repertoires in cytomegalovirus infection. TCRdb re-called the reads with MiXCR, one entry per CDR3 protein. The table records hundreds of thousands of distinct CDR3 sequences, just under 30% of them present only once. Their antigens remain unidentified. The sequencing here drew on cultured PBMCs, taken from culture after CMV antigen stimulation. The receptors shown here come from a human donor in good health (CMV status not recorded). Some clones in this sample may be carry-over from other donors' samples.

V and J are TRBV2 and TRBJ1-5; 8 bases are a match to TRBD1. Trimming cost V 4 bases and J 5 bases; bases outside gene matches: 4. CDR1 is SNHLY, CDR2 FYNNEI, per germline. The CDR3 has 14 amino acids. As DNA, the CDR3 is TGTGCCAGCAGTGCACAGGGGGACGATCAGCCCCAGCATTTT. It codes for CASSAQGDDQPQHF. The full variable domain, in which reference TRBV2 and TRBJ1-5 provide the parts outside the CDR3, is EPEVTQTPSHQVTQMGQEVILRCVPISNHLYFYWYRQILGQKVEFLVSFYNNEISEKSEIFDDQFSVERPDGSNFTLKIRSTKLEDSAMYFCASSAQGDDQPQHFGDGTRLSIL.

The chain carries TRBV5-4 and TRBJ2-1; 10 bases match TRBD2. With V trimmed by 4 bases and J by 4 bases, 8 bases remained unmatched. CDR3 length: 16 residues. Per the germline V gene, CDR1 is SGHNT and CDR2 is YYREEE (reference sequence). CDR3 nucleotides: TGTGCCAGCAGCACCACTGGGACTAGCGCATACAATGAGCAGTTCTTC. This translates into CASSTTGTSAYNEQFF.

This clonotype was detected many times. The chain uses TRBV19 and TRBJ1-1, with 7 nucleotides matching TRBD1. The CDR3 covers 14 residues. Germline V gene lookup returns CDR1 LNHDA and CDR2 SQIVND (reference sequence). The V and J ends lost 7 bases and 7 bases, in that order; junction bases with no gene match: 12. The CDR3 sequence: CASNPDRDEGEAFF. The DNA of the CDR3 is TGTGCCAGTAACCCCGACAGGGATGAGGGTGAAGCTTTCTTT.

This rearrangement joins TRBV11-3 to TRBJ2-1, with a tentative D call TRBD2 (6 bases). The V end lost 5 bases, the J end lost 7 bases, and 12 bases lay between the germline ends. The CDR3 is 13 residues long. Per germline, CDR1 SGHNT and CDR2 YENEEA. The DNA for the CDR3 is TGTGCCAGCAGCCAAGGGGCGGGGAATGAGCAGTTCTTC. Its protein is CASSQGAGNEQFF.

The V gene is TRBV29-1, the J gene TRBJ2-2, with D unresolved. Germline V gene sequence: CDR1 SQVTM, CDR2 ANQGSEA. Trimming removed 1 base at V and 1 base at J, with 7 bases between. The CDR3 is 14 residues long. The DNA for the CDR3 is TGCAGCGTTGAAGGGCGGATGAACACCGGGGAGCTGTTTTTT. It yields the protein CSVEGRMNTGELFF.

V usage is TRBV6-5 and J usage is TRBJ2-2, with TRBD2 matching 15 bases. CDR1 MNHEY and CDR2 SVGAGI come from the germline V gene. The CDR3 loop spans 18 amino acids. The V segment lost 4 bases and the J segment 0 bases; nucleotides outside the gene matches: 3. As DNA, the CDR3 is TGTGCCAGCAGTTCAGGACTAGCGGGAGGGTCGAACACCGGGGAGCTGTTTTTT. The encoded protein is CASSSGLAGGSNTGELFF.

The genes are TRBV10-3 and TRBJ2-7, with a weak D call TRBD1 (5 bases). Germline CDR1 ENHRY, CDR2 SYGVKD. The CDR3 has 16 residues. V lost 4 bases, J lost 3 bases, and 19 bases lay in between. CDR3: CAISGSPQGSHYEQYF. In DNA form, the CDR3 reads TGTGCCATCAGTGGAAGCCCGCAGGGATCACACTACGAGCAGTACTTC.

The chain combines TRBV15 with TRBJ2-5; 8 bases line up with TRBD2. The CDR3 has 17 residues. In germline, CDR1 is LNHNV, CDR2 YYDKDF (reference sequence). J lost 4 bases, V lost 6 bases, and 16 bases had no gene match. CDR3 in amino acids: CATRERLAGPQGETQYF. For the CDR3, the DNA is TGTGCCACCAGAGAAAGGCTAGCGGGTCCCCAGGGAGAGACCCAGTACTTC. Using reference TRBV15 and TRBJ2-5 for the parts outside the CDR3, the full variable domain is DAMVIQNPRYQVTQFGKPVTLSCSQTLNHNVMYWYQQKSSQAPKLLFHYYDKDFNNEADTPDNFQSRRPNTSFCFLDIRSPGLGDTAMYLCATRERLAGPQGETQYFGPGTRLLVL.

Regarding this clonotype: One base away lies a much larger clone, so this may be a sequencing read error. V is TRBV28 and J is TRBJ1-1, with 9 positions matching TRBD1. Germline loops: CDR1 MDHEN, CDR2 SYDVKM. CDR3 length: 15 amino acids. V was clipped by 5 bases and J by 3 bases; unmatched bases: 7. CDR3 amino acids: CASSPPDRGHTEAFF. CDR3 DNA: TGTGCCAGCAGTCCACCGGACAGGGGCCACACTGAAGCTTTCTTT.